This T cell receptor (beta chain) is drawn from a study of cytomegalovirus exposure and HLA in healthy donors. The PCR employed 60 Vbeta primers together with 13 Jbeta primers. Repertoires were generated with immunoSEQ multiplex PCR, while TCRdb's copy carries only in-frame clones and drops some. The data contain approximately 120,000 clones, 74% of them singletons. Trimming took off 2 bases at V and 0 bases at J, with 9 bases between the two ends. This CDR3 spans 15 amino acids. Germline V gene sequence: CDR1 ENHRY, CDR2 SYGVKD. Sample: PBMCs. The rearrangement joins TRBV10-3 to TRBJ2-3; D gene uncertain. The sequence derives from a human donor in good health. The CDR3 coding sequence is TGTGCCATCAGTGAGGGAAAGACTAGCACAGATACGCAGTATTTT. This encodes CAISEGKTSTDTQYF.